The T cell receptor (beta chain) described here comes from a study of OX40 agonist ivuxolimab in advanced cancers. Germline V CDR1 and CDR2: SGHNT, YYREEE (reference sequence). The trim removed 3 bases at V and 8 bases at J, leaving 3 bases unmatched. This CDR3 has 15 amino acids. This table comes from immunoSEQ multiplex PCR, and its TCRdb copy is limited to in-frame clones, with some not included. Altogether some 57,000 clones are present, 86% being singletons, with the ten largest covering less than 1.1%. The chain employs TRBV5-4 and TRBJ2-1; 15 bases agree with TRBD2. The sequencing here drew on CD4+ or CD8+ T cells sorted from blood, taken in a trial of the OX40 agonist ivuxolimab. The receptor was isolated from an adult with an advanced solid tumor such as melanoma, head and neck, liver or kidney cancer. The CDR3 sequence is CASSSGLAGGHEQFF. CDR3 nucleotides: TGTGCCAGCAGCTCAGGACTAGCGGGAGGGCATGAGCAGTTCTTC.